This record covers a single T cell receptor beta chain. These data come from a study of T cell changes during pregnancy in multiple sclerosis. Trimming removed 9 bases from V and 7 bases from J, with 9 bases in between. In germline, CDR1 is LNHDA, CDR2 SQIVND (reference sequence). There are 10 residues in the CDR3. The assay was immunoSEQ multiplex PCR, and TCRdb's table has in-frame clones only and misses some. The sample records around 47,000 clones, approximately 96% being singletons. Source: peripheral blood, taken in the second trimester of pregnancy. The V gene is TRBV19, the J gene TRBJ1-1; D is perhaps TRBD1 (5 bases). The clonotype comes from a female donor with multiple sclerosis, enrolled in a pregnancy study. The CDR3: CASRRGEAFF. The CDR3 bases are TGTGCCAGCCGAAGGGGTGAAGCTTTCTTT.